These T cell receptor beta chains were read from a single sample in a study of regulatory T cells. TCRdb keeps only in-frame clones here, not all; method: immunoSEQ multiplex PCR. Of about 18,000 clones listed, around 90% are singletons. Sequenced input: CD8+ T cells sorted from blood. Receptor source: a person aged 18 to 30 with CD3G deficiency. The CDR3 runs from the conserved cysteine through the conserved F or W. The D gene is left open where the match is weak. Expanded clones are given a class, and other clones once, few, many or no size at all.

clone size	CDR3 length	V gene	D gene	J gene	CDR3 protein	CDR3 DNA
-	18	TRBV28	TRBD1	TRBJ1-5	CASSKQGAGWGRNQPQHF	TGTGCCAGCAGCAAACAGGGGGCAGGATGGGGCCGCAATCAGCCCCAGCATTTT
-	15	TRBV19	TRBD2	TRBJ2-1	CASSIGTSGMSEQFF	TGTGCCAGTAGTATAGGTACTAGCGGGATGTCTGAGCAGTTCTTC
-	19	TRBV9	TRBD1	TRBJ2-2	CASSLNSIRDRANTGELFF	TGTGCCAGCAGCCTAAACTCGATCCGGGACAGGGCCAACACCGGGGAGCTGTTTTTT
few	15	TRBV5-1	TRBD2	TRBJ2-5	CASSKGAGFQETQYF	TGCGCCAGCAGCAAGGGAGCGGGGTTCCAAGAGACCCAGTACTTC
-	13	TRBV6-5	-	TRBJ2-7	CASSYSQGIEQYF	TGTGCCAGCAGTTACTCGCAAGGGATTGAGCAGTACTTC
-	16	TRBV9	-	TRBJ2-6	CASRGRVDGGANVLTF	TGTGCCAGCAGGGGTAGGGTCGATGGCGGGGCCAACGTCCTGACTTTC
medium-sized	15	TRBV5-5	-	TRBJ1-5	CASSSRGQSNQPQHF	TGTGCCAGCAGCTCGCGAGGGCAGAGCAATCAGCCCCAGCATTTT
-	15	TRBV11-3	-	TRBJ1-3	CASSPPRGSGNTIYF	TGTGCCAGCAGCCCCCCCCGGGGCTCTGGAAACACCATATATTTT
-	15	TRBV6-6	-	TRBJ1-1	CASSYGWQMNTEAFF	TGTGCCAGCAGTTACGGGTGGCAGATGAACACTGAAGCTTTCTTT
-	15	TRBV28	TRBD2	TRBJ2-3	CASSFGTSGGDTQYF	TGTGCCAGCAGTTTTGGGACTAGCGGGGGCGATACGCAGTATTTT
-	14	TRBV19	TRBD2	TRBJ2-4	CASGPTSGGNIQYF	TGTGCCAGTGGCCCGACTAGCGGGGGCAACATTCAGTACTTC
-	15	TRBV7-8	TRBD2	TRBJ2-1	CASSFFWTSHHEQFF	TGTGCCAGCAGCTTCTTCTGGACTAGCCACCATGAGCAGTTCTTC
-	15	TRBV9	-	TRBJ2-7	CASSESHSPAYEQYF	TGTGCCAGCAGCGAATCACACTCACCTGCCTACGAGCAGTACTTC
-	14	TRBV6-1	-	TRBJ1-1	CASSEVALNTEAFF	TGTGCCAGCAGTGAAGTGGCTCTGAACACTGAAGCTTTCTTT
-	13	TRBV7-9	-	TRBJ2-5	CASSLYGGETQYF	TGTGCCAGCAGCTTATACGGGGGAGAGACCCAGTACTTC
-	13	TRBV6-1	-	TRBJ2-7	CASRRPGYHEQYF	TGTGCCAGCAGGAGACCGGGGTACCACGAGCAGTACTTC
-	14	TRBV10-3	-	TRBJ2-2	CAISSQDGPGELFF	TGTGCCATCAGTTCACAGGACGGGCCAGGGGAGCTGTTTTTT
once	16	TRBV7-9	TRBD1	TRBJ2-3	CASSLSAGGFTDTQYF	TGTGCCAGCAGCTTATCGGCAGGGGGCTTCACAGATACGCAGTATTTT
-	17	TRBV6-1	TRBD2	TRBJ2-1	CASSEAFSGSSYNEQFF	TGTGCCAGCAGTGAAGCCTTTAGCGGGAGCTCCTACAATGAGCAGTTCTTC
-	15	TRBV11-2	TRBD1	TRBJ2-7	CASSLGGTEAYEQYF	TGTGCCAGCAGCTTAGGGGGGACAGAAGCCTACGAGCAGTACTTC
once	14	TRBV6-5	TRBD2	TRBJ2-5	CASRYRTSSETQYF	TGTGCCAGCAGATATCGGACTAGTTCAGAGACCCAGTACTTC
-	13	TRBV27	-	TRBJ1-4	CASSWGINEKLFF	TGTGCCAGCAGTTGGGGAATTAATGAAAAACTGTTTTTT
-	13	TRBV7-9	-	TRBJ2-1	CASSLGSSNEQFF	TGTGCCAGCAGCTTAGGTAGCAGCAATGAGCAGTTCTTC
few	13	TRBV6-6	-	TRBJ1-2	CASTSQWDDGYTF	TGTGCCAGCACCTCCCAGTGGGATGATGGCTACACCTTC
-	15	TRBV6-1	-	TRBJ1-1	CASSTSGQWNTEAFF	TGTGCCAGCAGTACTTCAGGGCAATGGAACACTGAAGCTTTCTTT
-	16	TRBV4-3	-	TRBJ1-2	CASSHYLGHLPGGYTF	TGCGCCAGCAGCCACTACTTGGGACACCTCCCCGGGGGCTACACCTTC
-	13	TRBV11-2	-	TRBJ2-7	CASSRVRSYEQYF	TGTGCCAGCAGCCGCGTGAGGTCCTACGAGCAGTACTTC
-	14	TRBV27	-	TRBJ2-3	CASSHGTPTDTQYF	TGTGCCAGCAGTCACGGGACTCCCACAGATACGCAGTATTTT
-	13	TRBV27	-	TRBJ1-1	CASSLYLNTEAFF	TGTGCCAGCAGTTTATACCTTAACACTGAAGCTTTCTTT
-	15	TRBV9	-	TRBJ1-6	CASSVGWGANSPLHF	TGTGCCAGCAGCGTAGGTTGGGGTGCTAATTCACCCCTCCACTTT
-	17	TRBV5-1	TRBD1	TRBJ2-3	CASSKRVRRGLADTQYF	TGCGCCAGCAGTAAACGGGTGCGCAGGGGGCTCGCAGATACGCAGTATTTT
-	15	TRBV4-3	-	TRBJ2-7	CASSQAEGTPYEQYF	TGCGCCAGCAGCCAAGCGGAGGGGACCCCCTACGAGCAGTACTTC
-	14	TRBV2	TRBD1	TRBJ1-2	CASRAGGVNYGYTF	TGTGCCAGCAGGGCAGGGGGCGTTAACTATGGCTACACCTTC
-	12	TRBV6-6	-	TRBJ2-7	CASWTGAYEQYF	TGTGCCAGCTGGACGGGGGCCTACGAGCAGTACTTC
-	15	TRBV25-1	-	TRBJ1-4	CASSEYGYLNEKLFF	TGTGCCAGCAGTGAATATGGGTACCTTAATGAAAAACTGTTTTTT
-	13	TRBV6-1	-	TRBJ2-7	CASSETGPYEQYF	TGTGCCAGCAGTGAGACAGGCCCCTACGAGCAGTACTTC
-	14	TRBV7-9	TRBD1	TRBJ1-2	CASRSGTGRYGYTF	TGTGCCAGCAGGTCCGGGACAGGGCGCTATGGCTACACCTTC
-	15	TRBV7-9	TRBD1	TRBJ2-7	CASSPSGTGSVEQYF	TGTGCCAGCAGCCCCTCCGGGACAGGGAGCGTTGAGCAGTACTTC
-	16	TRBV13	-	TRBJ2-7	CASSSWDSGEPYEQYF	TGTGCCAGCAGCTCATGGGACTCCGGAGAACCATACGAGCAGTACTTC
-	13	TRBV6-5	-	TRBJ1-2	CATQTGWDYGYTF	TGTGCCACCCAGACAGGATGGGACTATGGCTACACCTTC
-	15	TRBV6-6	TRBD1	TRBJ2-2	CASSGDRAGAGELFF	TGTGCCAGCAGTGGCGACAGGGCCGGAGCGGGGGAGCTGTTTTTT
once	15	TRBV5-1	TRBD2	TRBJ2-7	CASSVLPGLAAEQYF	TGCGCCAGCAGCGTCTTGCCGGGACTAGCGGCCGAGCAGTACTTC
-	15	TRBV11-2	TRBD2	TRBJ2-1	CASSLGTSVYNEQFF	TGTGCCAGCAGCTTAGGCACTAGCGTATACAATGAGCAGTTCTTC
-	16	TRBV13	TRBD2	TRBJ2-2	CASSLVLAGATGELFF	TGTGCCAGCAGCTTAGTGCTAGCGGGGGCAACCGGGGAGCTGTTTTTT
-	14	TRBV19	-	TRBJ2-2	CASSIVGNTGELFF	TGTGCCAGTAGTATAGTCGGAAACACCGGGGAGCTGTTTTTT
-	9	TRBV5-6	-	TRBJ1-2	CASIGGYTF	TGTGCCAGCATTGGAGGCTACACCTTC
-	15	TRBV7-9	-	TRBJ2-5	CASSLAHVGRETQYF	TGTGCCAGCAGCTTAGCGCACGTAGGAAGAGAGACCCAGTACTTC